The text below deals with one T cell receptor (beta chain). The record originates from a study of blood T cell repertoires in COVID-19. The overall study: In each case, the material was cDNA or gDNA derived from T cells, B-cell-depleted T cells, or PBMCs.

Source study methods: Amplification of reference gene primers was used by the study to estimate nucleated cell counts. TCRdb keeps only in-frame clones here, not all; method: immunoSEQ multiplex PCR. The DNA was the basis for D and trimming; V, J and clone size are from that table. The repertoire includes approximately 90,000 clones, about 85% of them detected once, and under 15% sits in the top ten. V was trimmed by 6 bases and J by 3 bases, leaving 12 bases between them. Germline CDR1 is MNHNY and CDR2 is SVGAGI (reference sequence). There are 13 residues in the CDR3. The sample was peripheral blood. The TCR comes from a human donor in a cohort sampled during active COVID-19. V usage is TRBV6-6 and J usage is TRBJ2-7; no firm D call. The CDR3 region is CASSLQKIYEQYF. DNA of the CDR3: TGTGCCAGCAGCCTACAGAAGATCTACGAGCAGTACTTC.